Given below is one T cell receptor beta chain in context. Generated by immunoSEQ multiplex PCR, the TCRdb table keeps only in-frame clones and is missing some. This table holds 150,000 to 200,000 clones, more than 80% found once. The sample is drawn from a study of blood T cell repertoires in COVID-19. The wider study: Some COVID-19 samples were acute and others convalescent; all came from the United States, Italy and Spain.

Between the trimmed V and J ends, which lost 0 bases and 4 bases, there was a span of 18 bases. CDR3 length: 17 amino acids. The V gene's germline CDR1 is MGHRA and CDR2 YSYEKL. Seattle's enrolled individuals joined amid active infection and were then monitored longitudinally. Material for sequencing was peripheral blood. This TCR was recovered from a woman aged 55 to 70 with COVID-19, enrolled during active disease. The V call is TRBV4-1, the J call TRBJ1-2; unclear D gene. The DNA of the CDR3 is TGCGCCAGCAGCCAAGAGGAGGCCGCCGCTTTTGTCTATGGCTACACCTTC. Protein sequence: CASSQEEAAAFVYGYTF.